The rows below give T cell receptor beta chains drawn from one sample of a study of vaccination effects on CD4 cells after COVID-19. Sequencing used immunoSEQ multiplex PCR; TCRdb keeps in-frame clones, though not all of them. The profile shows about 27,000 clones, around 70% of them singletons. Antigens of these TCRs are unknown. The specimen comprised CD4+ T cells from PBMCs cultured with SARS-CoV-2 spike peptides, sampled before COVID-19 vaccination. These receptors were taken from a human donor who received a COVID-19 vaccine. CDR3s include the opening cysteine and the closing phenylalanine or tryptophan.

TRBV7-9	TRBJ1-3	CASSSGTVGNTIYF
TRBV10-2	TRBJ1-6	CASTNRAGQQISPLHF
TRBV3-1/TRBV3-2	TRBJ1-5	CASSQGRDRANQPQHF
TRBV2	TRBJ2-7	CASSGTSGRRVQYF
TRBV18	TRBJ2-7	CASSPSIRHRDEQYF
TRBV7-9	TRBJ2-1	CASSSEKRGSSYNEQFF
TRBV10-2	TRBJ2-7	CASSDDYEQYF
TRBV4-1	TRBJ2-7	CASSQVAGNEQYF
TRBV7-2	TRBJ2-2	CASSLVPRNTNTGELFF
TRBV10-3	TRBJ2-2	CASHGQGRGSTGELFF
TRBV18	TRBJ1-1	CASSPPQGGQMNTEAFF
TRBV5-1	TRBJ2-1	CASSRRGLAGGTIYNEQFF
TRBV10-1	TRBJ1-1	CASSDEKNTEAFF
TRBV12-5	TRBJ2-2	CASGQLNTGELFF
TRBV2	TRBJ2-5	CASTSNNGGRETQYF
TRBV7-8	TRBJ2-1	CASSLYSADYNEQFF
TRBV18	TRBJ2-2	CASSPSGGTGELFF
TRBV10-2	TRBJ1-5	CASSETGGGNQPQHF
TRBV2	TRBJ1-2	CASSDEGLGYGYTF
TRBV11-2	TRBJ1-3	CASSLQQGRNTIYF
TRBV5-1	TRBJ1-3	CASRGGDSGNTIYF
TRBV11-2	TRBJ1-5	CASSIMEDQPQHF
TRBV3-1/TRBV3-2	TRBJ2-3	CASRDRVTDTQYF
TRBV7-6	TRBJ2-1	CASSLASGSSYNEQFF
TRBV19	TRBJ1-5	CASSIRYRVSNQPQHF
TRBV19	TRBJ2-1	CASSGDFSSYNEQFF
TRBV2	TRBJ2-2	CASSSQRSMLFF
TRBV5-1	TRBJ2-7	CASSFGLAGYEQYF
TRBV29-1	TRBJ2-1	CSVEVVRYGEQFF
TRBV6-5	TRBJ1-2	CASSYSDRFYGYTF
TRBV10-1	TRBJ2-1	CASSERLGNEQFF
TRBV19	TRBJ1-5	CASSQGQGGQPQHF
TRBV3-1/TRBV3-2	TRBJ2-2	CASSHQEVVGTGELFF
TRBV6-1	TRBJ1-4	CASSEFPGNEKLFF
TRBV6-5	TRBJ1-1	CASSYSSENTEAFF
TRBV6-1	TRBJ1-4	CASSEAWGAKGVF
TRBV9	TRBJ2-1	CASSDLGGEQFF
TRBV6-5	TRBJ1-3	CASTSREVRNTIYF
TRBV19	TRBJ1-2	CASTTLADNYGYTF
TRBV6-5	TRBJ2-5	CASSSRARGAETQYF
TRBV19	TRBJ1-6	CASQTGPNSPLHF
TRBV7-2	TRBJ2-5	CASSPGGGQETQYF
TRBV12-3/TRBV12-4	TRBJ2-7	CASSSVSYEQYF
TRBV19	TRBJ1-1	CASSLIGLNTEAFF
TRBV18	TRBJ2-7	CASSPGTGIGEQYF
TRBV3-1/TRBV3-2	TRBJ1-1	CASSQGRGIINTEAFF
TRBV7-9	TRBJ2-1	CASSFQGTQQHEQFF
TRBV7-2	TRBJ2-2	CASSSGLSAGELFF
TRBV5-6	TRBJ1-6	CASSLTEGSPLHF
TRBV5-1	TRBJ2-3	CASSLGTSADTQYF
TRBV6-5	TRBJ1-2	CASTKGIFDGYTF
TRBV14	TRBJ2-5	CASSRSPSRAAQYF